This entry describes one T cell receptor beta chain. Its antigen is still unknown. This entry is derived from a study of graft-versus-host responses after intestinal transplantation. The overall study: Isolated intestinal, liver-intestinal, or multivisceral transplants had been given to the recipients. Tacrolimus plus steroids were given to all recipients for about 3 years, preceded by anti-thymocyte globulin induction. Study conclusions and caveats: Declines in HvG clones occurring early post-transplant were associated with peak circulating GvH clone levels. Analysis identified GvH clones in recipient marrow, with some appearing first in ileum or blood.

Generated by immunoSEQ multiplex PCR, the TCRdb table keeps only in-frame clones and is missing some. Of tens of thousands of clones listed, approximately 78% are singletons. Germline V gene sequence: CDR1 LNHDA, CDR2 SQIVND (reference sequence). The CDR3 sequence is 14 residues long. V lost 3 bases, J lost 6 bases, and 14 bases lay in between. This TCR came from a human donor who was the organ donor for an intestinal transplant. This sequence joins TRBV19 and TRBJ1-2, with D uncertain. This specimen consisted of unstimulated CD8+ T cells sorted from spleen or lymph node cells, obtained before transplant. CDR3 amino acids: CASSITVRGNGYTF. The CDR3 DNA reads TGTGCCAGTAGTATCACGGTGAGAGGGAATGGCTACACCTTC.